This TCR beta chain was retrieved from a study of T cell repertoires in cytomegalovirus infection. At the level of the study: Well-studied HLA-B-restricted CMV epitopes were used in the study alongside recently identified HLA-C-restricted ones. Signatures in public TCR beta sequences pointed to both CMV infection and matching HLA type. General study points: The ex vivo response was dominated by HLA-C-restricted CMV-specific TCR beta clonotypes.

Trimming pared 9 bases from V and 5 bases from J, leaving 17 bases between. The CDR3 sequence is 14 residues long. Germline CDR1 reads LNHDA; CDR2 reads SQIVND (reference sequence). TCRdb independently ran MiXCR on the reads; one entry per CDR3 protein. The table records approximately 990,000 distinct CDR3 sequences, less than 40% of them present only once. Of note for this clonotype: The antigen is unknown.

The sequence was collected from a human donor in good health (CMV status not recorded). Some clones in this sample may be carry-over from other donors' samples. V and J are TRBV19 and TRBJ1-5; D is perhaps TRBD1 (6 bases). The sample in question was cultured CD8+ T cells from PBMCs, obtained from culture after CMV antigen stimulation. The CDR3 bases are TGTGCCAGCTCGTGGGGGGCGGGGGATCAGCCCCAGCATTTT. Residues: CASSWGAGDQPQHF.